These 27 T cell receptor beta chains originate from one sample sequenced in a study of blood T cell repertoires in COVID-19. The protocol was immunoSEQ multiplex PCR, while the TCRdb copy is restricted to in-frame clones and leaves out a portion. The repertoire includes 170,000 or so clones, approximately 86% of them detected once, and 2.5% to 3.5% sits in the top ten. Sequenced material: peripheral blood. The source is a man aged 35-49 years with active or convalescent COVID-19.

The chain employs TRBV5-6 and TRBJ1-1; D perhaps matches TRBD1 (5 bases). In germline, CDR1 is SGHDT, CDR2 YYEEEE. Trimming pared 4 bases from V and 3 bases from J, leaving 19 bases between. The length of the CDR3 is 16 residues. In DNA form, the CDR3 reads TGTGCCAGCAGCCAACTCAGGGAGGGCGCCGACACTGAAGCTTTCTTT. Its protein product is CASSQLREGADTEAFF.

The J gene is TRBJ1-3, the V gene TRBV7-6; 9 nucleotides agree with TRBD1. V dropped 5 bases and J dropped 0; count of bases not matched to a gene: 8. Germline V CDR1 and CDR2: SGHVS, FNYEAQ. This CDR3 region has 17 residues. The CDR3 bases are TGTGCCAGCAGCGAGACCGGGACAGGGCCCTCTGGAAACACCATATATTTT. Protein product: CASSETGTGPSGNTIYF.

The DNA for the CDR3 is TGTGCCAGCAGTGAAAATGCAGGCGGGGTAACTGAAGCTTTCTTT. This translates into CASSENAGGVTEAFF. The rearrangement links TRBV2 to TRBJ1-1; D uncertain. The V gene lost 2 bases and the J gene lost 5 bases, with 15 bases spanning the gap. The CDR3 consists of 15 residues. Germline loops: CDR1 SNHLY, CDR2 FYNNEI.

V is TRBV28 and J is TRBJ2-3, with a possible D match to TRBD2 (5 bases). Germline lookup yields CDR1 MDHEN and CDR2 SYDVKM. V lost 5 bases and J 2 bases, leaving 11 bases between the germline ends. The CDR3 consists of 14 residues. The CDR3 DNA is TGTGCCAGCAGTGTCCTCGGGGTCACAGATACGCAGTATTTT. Amino acids: CASSVLGVTDTQYF.

The table lists this clone with a few counts. CDR3 residues: CASSSRTGEAEAFF. CDR3 DNA sequence: TGTGCCAGCAGCTCGCGGACAGGGGAGGCTGAAGCTTTCTTT. The chain combines TRBV3-1 (or the pseudogene TRBV3-2) with TRBJ1-1, with 9 bases that match TRBD1. V lost 5 bases and J lost 6; bases outside the gene matches: 7. This CDR3 has 14 residues. The germline CDR1 and CDR2 sequences are LGHDT and YNNKEL (reference sequence).

J is TRBJ2-5 and V is TRBV18, with D tentatively TRBD1 (6 bases). Trimming pared 3 bases from V and 2 bases from J, leaving 10 bases between. CDR1 KGHSH and CDR2 LQKENI come from the germline V gene. The CDR3 has 14 amino acids. The CDR3, as DNA: TGTGCCAGCTCACCGGGGGCGCTTCAAGAGACCCAGTACTTC. Encoded protein: CASSPGALQETQYF. Based on the CDR3 plus reference TRBV18 and TRBJ2-5, the full variable domain is NAGVMQNPRHLVRRRGQEARLRCSPMKGHSHVYWYRQLPEEGLKFMVYLQKENIIDESGMPKERFSAEFPKEGPSILRIQQVVRGDSAAYFCASSPGALQETQYFGPGTRLLVL.

The count of this clone is one. This rearrangement joins TRBV19 to TRBJ1-1, with D possibly being TRBD1 (5 bases). Trimming removed 6 bases at V and 1 base at J, with 9 bases between. The germline CDR1 and CDR2 sequences are LNHDA and SQIVND (reference sequence). The CDR3 has 13 residues. The CDR3 nucleotides read TGTGCCAGTAGGGATACAGGGAACACTGAAGCTTTCTTT. This encodes CASRDTGNTEAFF.

The chain recombines TRBV24-1 with TRBJ1-4; D call uncertain. V was clipped by 2 bases and J by 4 bases, with 7 bases between them. This CDR3 has 14 amino acids. Per germline, CDR1 KGHDR and CDR2 SFDVKD. CDR3 bases: TGTGCCACCAGTGATTCGGGAATTAATGAAAAACTGTTTTTT. Its translation: CATSDSGINEKLFF.

This chain links TRBV15 with TRBJ2-7; no definite D call. Trimming stripped 5 bases from V and 1 base from J, with 9 bases between. CDR3 size: 13 residues. From germline, CDR1 is LNHNV and CDR2 YYDKDF (reference sequence). CDR3 amino acids: CATSVYGSYEQYF. The CDR3 DNA sequence: TGTGCCACCAGCGTCTACGGGTCCTACGAGCAGTACTTC.

The chain couples TRBV5-1 to TRBJ2-2; D is unresolved. The CDR3 is made up of 13 amino acids. CDR1 SGHRS and CDR2 YFSETQ come from the germline V gene. Trimming cost V 3 bases and J 4 bases, with 7 bases left between them. The DNA for the CDR3 is TGCGCCAGCAGCTCCGACTTCACCGGGGAGCTGTTTTTT. It is translated as CASSSDFTGELFF.

On this clone itself: At one of its ends the junction is not consistent with the germline gene, which may arise from a read error. This chain links TRBV10-2 with TRBJ2-5, with D perhaps TRBD1 (5 bases). The CDR3 consists of 12 residues. Germline assignment: CDR1 WSHSY and CDR2 SAAADI. The CDR3 is CATSGRGETQYF. As DNA, the CDR3 is TGCGCCACCAGTGGTAGGGGAGAGACCCAGTACTTC.

This clone was detected only a few times. The V call is TRBV6-4, the J call TRBJ1-6, with D possibly matching TRBD1 (5 bases). The germline V and J ends were trimmed by 4 bases and 9 bases, with 10 bases remaining between them. The V gene's germline CDR1 is MRHNA and CDR2 SNTAGT. The CDR3 spans 13 residues. The chain's CDR3 is CASSVQGGSPLHF. Written as DNA, the CDR3 is TGTGCCAGCAGTGTCCAGGGAGGTTCACCCCTCCACTTT.

This clone has only one observation. Other DNA sequences in this specimen translate into the identical CDR3. The chain recombines TRBV28 with TRBJ1-5; weak D call: TRBD1 (6 bases). The length of the CDR3 is 14 residues. Germline V gene sequence: CDR1 MDHEN, CDR2 SYDVKM. V lost 5 bases and J lost 0, with 8 bases in between. CDR3 nucleotide sequence: TGTGCCAGCAGTCAACAGGGTAGCAATCAGCCCCAGCATTTT. Protein: CASSQQGSNQPQHF.

This chain joins TRBV24-1 and TRBJ2-3; TRBD2 is a possible D gene (7 bases). Trimming shortened V by 1 base and J by 6 bases, and 16 bases separated the two germline ends. Per the germline V gene, CDR1 is KGHDR and CDR2 is SFDVKD. This CDR3 has 16 residues. CDR3 residues: CATSDLGGDRSDTQYF. In DNA form, the CDR3 reads TGTGCCACCAGTGATTTAGGGGGGGATCGGTCGGATACGCAGTATTTT.

The chain links TRBV30 to TRBJ2-1; no definite D call. The CDR3 is made up of 11 amino acids. Germline-derived CDR1 and CDR2 are GTSNPN and SVGIG (reference sequence). V was shortened by 2 bases and J by 8 bases, with 7 bases between the two germline ends. For the CDR3, the DNA is TGTGCCTGGAGTACAGCTGATGAGCAGTTCTTC. This encodes CAWSTADEQFF.

The V gene is TRBV7-3, the J gene TRBJ2-3, with TRBD2 matching 9 bases. Looked up from germline, CDR1 is SGHTA and CDR2 is FQGTGA. This CDR3 is built from 18 residues. V shed 5 bases and J 0 bases; nucleotides not matched to a gene: 12. This CDR3 reads CASSAGTSLVSSTDTQYF. CDR3 DNA: TGTGCCAGCAGCGCCGGGACTAGCCTAGTATCTAGCACAGATACGCAGTATTTT.

The chain is built from TRBV3-1 (or the pseudogene TRBV3-2) and TRBJ1-1; D is undetermined. Deletions cut 4 bases from V and 1 base from J, with 7 bases between. The CDR3 is 13 residues long. Germline CDR1 and CDR2: LGHDT and YNNKEL (reference sequence). This chain's CDR3 is CASSRRGNTEAFF. The DNA of the CDR3 is TGTGCCAGCAGCCGCCGGGGGAACACTGAAGCTTTCTTT.

J is TRBJ1-1 and V is TRBV5-8; weak D call: TRBD1 (5 bases). Germline assignment: CDR1 SGHTS and CDR2 YDEGEE. The CDR3 has 12 amino acids. V shed 4 bases and J shed 10 bases, with 14 bases lying between them. The CDR3 DNA sequence: TGTGCCAGCAGCCCGAAGGGGATCGGAGCTTTCTTT. It specifies CASSPKGIGAFF.

V and J are TRBV28 and TRBJ2-7; TRBD2 agrees at 7 bases. V lost 5 bases, J lost 2 bases, and 6 bases stayed unmatched. CDR3 size: 14 residues. Germline V gives CDR1 MDHEN, CDR2 SYDVKM. The CDR3 reads CASSEPGGPYEQYF. CDR3 bases: TGTGCCAGCAGTGAGCCGGGGGGACCCTACGAGCAGTACTTC.

The chain joins TRBV5-5 to TRBJ1-3; no clear D gene. Deletions cut 0 bases from V and 5 bases from J, with 9 bases between. The CDR3 has 14 amino acids. Germline V gene data show CDR1 as SGHKS and CDR2 as YYEKEE (reference sequence). The CDR3 is CASSLEAVRNTIYF. CDR3 sequence (DNA): TGTGCCAGCAGCTTGGAGGCGGTTAGAAACACCATATATTTT.

This chain connects TRBV7-2 to TRBJ1-5; 11 nucleotides agree with TRBD1. Trimming at V came to 5 bases and at J to 0 bases, leaving 9 bases not matched to a gene. The CDR3 runs to 18 residues. Germline V gene lookup returns CDR1 SGHTA and CDR2 FQGNSA. DNA for the CDR3: TGTGCCAGCAGCCAAAAGGGGACAGGGGGTTCTAGCAATCAGCCCCAGCATTTT. It is translated as CASSQKGTGGSSNQPQHF. The full variable domain, in which reference TRBV7-2 and TRBJ1-5 provide the parts outside the CDR3, is GAGVSQSPSNKVTEKGKDVELRCDPISGHTALYWYRQSLGQGLEFLIYFQGNSAPDKSGLPSDRFSAERTGGSVSTLTIQRTQQEDSAVYLCASSQKGTGGSSNQPQHFGDGTRLSIL.

The V gene is TRBV30, the J gene TRBJ1-1, with TRBD1 matching over 9 bases. The ends lost 3 bases at V and 7 bases at J; junction bases unmatched: 6. CDR1 GTSNPN and CDR2 SVGIG come from the germline V gene (reference sequence). This CDR3 is built from 13 residues. CDR3 coding DNA: TGTGCCTGGAGAAAAAGGACAGGGGATGAAGCTTTCTTT. Translation gives CAWRKRTGDEAFF. The full variable domain, with the rest looked up from reference TRBV30 and TRBJ1-1, is SQTIHQWPATLVQPVGSPLSLECTVEGTSNPNLYWYRQAAGRGLQLLFYSVGIGQISSEVPQNLSASRPQDRQFILSSKKLLLSDSGFYLCAWRKRTGDEAFFGQGTRLTVV.

The chain links TRBV4-2 to TRBJ1-2; unclear D gene. Trimming cost V 2 bases and J 6 bases, with 16 bases left between them. CDR3 length equals 15 residues. Germline V gene data show CDR1 as LGHNA and CDR2 as YNFKEQ. CDR3 in DNA: TGTGCCAGCAGCCAACCCCCTTCCACAAACCATGGCTACACCTTC. This encodes CASSQPPSTNHGYTF.

This clone was seen only once. The chain recombines TRBV5-1 with TRBJ2-7, with TRBD1 identical over 12 bases. Germline values: CDR1 SGHRS, CDR2 YFSETQ. The J segment lost 10 bases and the V segment lost 0 bases, leaving 8 bases of the junction unmatched. The CDR3 length is 15 residues. Here the CDR3 DNA reads TGCGCCAGCAGCTTGGAAGGGACAGGGGGCTTAGGCCAGTACTTC. Encoded protein: CASSLEGTGGLGQYF.

Worth noting for this clone: Different DNA sequences within this sample yield the same CDR3. The chain links TRBV28 to TRBJ1-2; 11 positions match TRBD1. Unmatched junction bases numbered 3, after V lost 3 bases and J lost 6 bases. The germline V gene encodes CDR1 MDHEN and CDR2 SYDVKM. The CDR3 totals 14 residues. The CDR3 loop reads CASSFGQGANGYTF. The CDR3 DNA reads TGTGCCAGCAGTTTCGGACAGGGGGCGAATGGCTACACCTTC.

J is TRBJ1-2 and V is TRBV4-3; tentative D call: TRBD1 (5 bases). Deletions cut 0 bases from V and 5 bases from J, with 13 bases between. Germline lookup yields CDR1 LGHNA and CDR2 YSLEER. CDR3 length: 15 residues. This CDR3 reads CASSQDGALGYGYTF. DNA for the CDR3: TGCGCCAGCAGCCAAGATGGGGCTCTCGGATATGGCTACACCTTC.

The chain is built from TRBV6-1 and TRBJ2-1; 8 nucleotides line up with TRBD2. Trimming at V came to 4 bases and at J to 6 bases, leaving 11 bases not matched to a gene. In germline, CDR1 is MNHNS, CDR2 SASEGT. CDR3 length equals 16 residues. The CDR3 loop is CASSAGSGGVFNEQFF. In DNA form, the CDR3 reads TGTGCCAGCAGTGCTGGGAGCGGGGGTGTATTCAATGAGCAGTTCTTC.